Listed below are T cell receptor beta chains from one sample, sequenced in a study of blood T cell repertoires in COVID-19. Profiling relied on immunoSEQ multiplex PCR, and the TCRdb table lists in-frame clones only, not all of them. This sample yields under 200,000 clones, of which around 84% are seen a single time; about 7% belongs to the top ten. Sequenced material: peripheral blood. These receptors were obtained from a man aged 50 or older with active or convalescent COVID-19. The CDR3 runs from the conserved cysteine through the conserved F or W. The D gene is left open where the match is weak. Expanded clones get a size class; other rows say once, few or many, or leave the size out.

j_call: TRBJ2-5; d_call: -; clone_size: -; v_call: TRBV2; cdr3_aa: CASSVEQETQYF; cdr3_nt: TGTGCCAGCAGTGTTGAGCAAGAGACCCAGTACTTC
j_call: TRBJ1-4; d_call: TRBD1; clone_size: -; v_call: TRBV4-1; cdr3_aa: CASRGTGGEKLFF; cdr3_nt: TGCGCCAGCCGGGGGACAGGGGGCGAAAAACTGTTTTTT
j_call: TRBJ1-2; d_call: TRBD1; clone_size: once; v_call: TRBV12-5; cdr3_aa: CASGLGTGYGYTF; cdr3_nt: TGTGCTAGTGGTTTGGGGACAGGGTATGGCTACACCTTC
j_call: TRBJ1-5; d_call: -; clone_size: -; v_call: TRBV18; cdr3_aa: CASSPRSGGEQPQHF; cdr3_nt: TGTGCCAGCTCACCTCGATCGGGGGGCGAGCAGCCCCAGCATTTT
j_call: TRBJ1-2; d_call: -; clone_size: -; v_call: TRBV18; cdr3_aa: CASSPGSRVGYTF; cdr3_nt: TGTGCCAGCTCACCAGGTTCCAGGGTTGGCTACACCTTC
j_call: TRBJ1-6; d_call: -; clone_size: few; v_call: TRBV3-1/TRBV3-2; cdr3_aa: CASSQPDSSPLHF; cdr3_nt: TGTGCCAGCAGCCAACCCGACAGTTCACCCCTCCACTTT
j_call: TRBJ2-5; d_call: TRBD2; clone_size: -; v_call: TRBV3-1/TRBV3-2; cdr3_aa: CASSLGLAGETQYF; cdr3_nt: TGTGCCAGCAGCCTGGGACTAGCGGGCGAGACCCAGTACTTC
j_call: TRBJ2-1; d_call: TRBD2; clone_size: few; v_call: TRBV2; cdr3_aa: CASSEAPGLAGANEQFF; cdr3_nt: TGTGCCAGCAGTGAAGCTCCGGGACTAGCGGGAGCCAATGAGCAGTTCTTC
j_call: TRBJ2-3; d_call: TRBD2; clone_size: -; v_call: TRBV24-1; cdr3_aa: CATSDLGLAGSTDTQYF; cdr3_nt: TGTGCCACCAGTGATTTGGGTCTAGCGGGTTCTACAGATACGCAGTATTTT
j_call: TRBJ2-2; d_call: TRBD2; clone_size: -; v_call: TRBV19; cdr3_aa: CATTRGGRTGELFF; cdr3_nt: TGTGCCACCACACGGGGGGGGCGCACCGGGGAGCTGTTTTTT
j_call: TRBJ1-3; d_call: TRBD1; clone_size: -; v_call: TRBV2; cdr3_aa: CASSIQGAGNTIYF; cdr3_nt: TGTGCCAGCAGTATACAGGGGGCTGGAAACACCATATATTTT
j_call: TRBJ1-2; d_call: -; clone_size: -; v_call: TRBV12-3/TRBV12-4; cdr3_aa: CASSTVAYGYTF; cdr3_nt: TGTGCCAGCAGTACGGTTGCCTATGGCTACACCTTC
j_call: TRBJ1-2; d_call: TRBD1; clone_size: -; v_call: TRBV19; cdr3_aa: CASRDRVESYTF; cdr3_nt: TGTGCCAGCCGAGACAGGGTCGAGAGCTACACCTTC
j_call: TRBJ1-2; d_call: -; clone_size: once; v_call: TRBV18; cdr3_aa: CASSPPGGLLYGYTF; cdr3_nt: TGTGCCAGCTCACCCCCGGGGGGGCTACTCTATGGCTACACCTTC
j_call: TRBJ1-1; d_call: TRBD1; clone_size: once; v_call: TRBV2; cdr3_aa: CASSSRGRNTEAFF; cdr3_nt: TGTGCCAGCAGCTCAAGGGGGCGGAACACTGAAGCTTTCTTT
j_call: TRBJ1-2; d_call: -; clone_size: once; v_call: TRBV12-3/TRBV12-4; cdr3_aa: CASSLFQGSGYTF; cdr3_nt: TGTGCCAGCAGTTTATTCCAGGGAAGCGGCTACACCTTC
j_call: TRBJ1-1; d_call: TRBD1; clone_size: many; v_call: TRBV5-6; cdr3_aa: CASSRGTGGAEAFF; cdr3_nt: TGTGCCAGCTCCCGGGGGACAGGCGGAGCTGAAGCTTTCTTT
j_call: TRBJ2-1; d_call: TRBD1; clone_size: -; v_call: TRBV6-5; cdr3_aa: CASSTGQTSYNEQFF; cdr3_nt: TGTGCCAGCAGTACGGGACAGACCTCCTACAATGAGCAGTTCTTC
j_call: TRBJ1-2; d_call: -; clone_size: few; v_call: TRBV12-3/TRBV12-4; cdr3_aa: CASSSLLTGGYTF; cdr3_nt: TGTGCCAGCAGTTCCCTCTTGACAGGCGGCTACACCTTC
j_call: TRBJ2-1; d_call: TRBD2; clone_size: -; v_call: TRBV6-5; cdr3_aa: CASSYSSGAHNEQFF; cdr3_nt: TGTGCCAGCAGTTACTCTAGCGGGGCCCACAATGAGCAGTTCTTC